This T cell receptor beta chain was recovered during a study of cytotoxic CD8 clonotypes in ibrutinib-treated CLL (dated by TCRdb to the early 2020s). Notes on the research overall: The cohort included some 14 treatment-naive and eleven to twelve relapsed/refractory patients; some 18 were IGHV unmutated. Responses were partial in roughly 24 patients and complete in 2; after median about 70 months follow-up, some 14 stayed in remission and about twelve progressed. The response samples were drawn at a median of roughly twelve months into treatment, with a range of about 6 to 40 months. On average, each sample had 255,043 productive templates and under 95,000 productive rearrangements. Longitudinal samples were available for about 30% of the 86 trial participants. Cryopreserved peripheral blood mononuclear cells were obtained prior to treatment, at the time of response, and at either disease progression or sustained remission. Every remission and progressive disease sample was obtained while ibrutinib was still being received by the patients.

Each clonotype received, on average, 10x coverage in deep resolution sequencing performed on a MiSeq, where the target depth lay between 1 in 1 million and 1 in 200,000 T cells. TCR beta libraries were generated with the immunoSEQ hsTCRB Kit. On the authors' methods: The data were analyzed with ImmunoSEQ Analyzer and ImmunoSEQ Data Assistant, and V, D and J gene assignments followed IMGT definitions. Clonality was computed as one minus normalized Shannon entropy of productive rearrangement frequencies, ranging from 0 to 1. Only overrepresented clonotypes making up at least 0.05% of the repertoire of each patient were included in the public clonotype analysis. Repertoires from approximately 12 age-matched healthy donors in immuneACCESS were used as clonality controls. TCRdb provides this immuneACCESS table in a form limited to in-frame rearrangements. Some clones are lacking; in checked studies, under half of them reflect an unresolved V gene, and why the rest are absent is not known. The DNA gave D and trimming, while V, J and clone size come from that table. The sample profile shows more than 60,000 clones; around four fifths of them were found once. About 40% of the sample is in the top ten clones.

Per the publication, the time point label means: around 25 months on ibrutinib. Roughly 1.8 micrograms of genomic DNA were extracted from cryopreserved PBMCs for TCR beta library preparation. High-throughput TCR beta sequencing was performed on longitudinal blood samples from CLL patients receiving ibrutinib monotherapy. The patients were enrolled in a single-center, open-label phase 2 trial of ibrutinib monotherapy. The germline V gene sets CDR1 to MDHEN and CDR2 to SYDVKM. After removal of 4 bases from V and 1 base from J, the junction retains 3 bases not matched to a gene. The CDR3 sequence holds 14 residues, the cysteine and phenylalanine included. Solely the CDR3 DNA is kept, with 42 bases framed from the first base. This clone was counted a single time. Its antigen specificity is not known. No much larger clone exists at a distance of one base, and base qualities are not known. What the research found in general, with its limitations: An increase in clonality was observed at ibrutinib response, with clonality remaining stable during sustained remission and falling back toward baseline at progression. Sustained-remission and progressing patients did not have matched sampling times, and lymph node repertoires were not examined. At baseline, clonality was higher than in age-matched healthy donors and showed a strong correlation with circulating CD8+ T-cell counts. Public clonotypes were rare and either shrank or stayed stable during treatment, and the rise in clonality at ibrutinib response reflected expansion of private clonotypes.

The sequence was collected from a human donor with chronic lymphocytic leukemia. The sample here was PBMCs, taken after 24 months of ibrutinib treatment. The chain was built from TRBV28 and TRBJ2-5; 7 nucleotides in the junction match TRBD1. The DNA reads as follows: TGTGCCAGCAGTTCCGGGACAGTCCAAGAGACCCAGTACTTC. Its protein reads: CASSSGTVQETQYF.